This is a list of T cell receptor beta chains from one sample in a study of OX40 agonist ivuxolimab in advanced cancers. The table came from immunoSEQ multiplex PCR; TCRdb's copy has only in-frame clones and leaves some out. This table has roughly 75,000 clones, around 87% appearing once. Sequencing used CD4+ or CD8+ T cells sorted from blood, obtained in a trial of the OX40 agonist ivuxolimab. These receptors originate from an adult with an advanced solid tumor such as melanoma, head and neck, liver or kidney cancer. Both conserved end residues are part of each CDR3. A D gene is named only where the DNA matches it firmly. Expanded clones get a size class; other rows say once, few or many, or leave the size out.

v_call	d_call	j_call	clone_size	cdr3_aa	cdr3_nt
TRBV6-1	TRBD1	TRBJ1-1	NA	CASDEGAGAAEAFF	TGTGCCAGCGACGAGGGGGCGGGTGCCGCTGAAGCTTTCTTT
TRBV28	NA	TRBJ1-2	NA	CASSSRDYGYTF	TGTGCCAGCAGTTCCAGGGACTATGGCTACACCTTC
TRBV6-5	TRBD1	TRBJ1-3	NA	CASSSNRGRGNTIYF	TGTGCCAGCAGTTCTAACAGGGGCCGCGGAAACACCATATATTTT
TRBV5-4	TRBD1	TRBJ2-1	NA	CASSQQGRYNEQFF	TGTGCCAGCAGTCAACAGGGGAGATACAATGAGCAGTTCTTC
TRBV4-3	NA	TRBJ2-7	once	CASSQEAGFEQYF	TGCGCCAGCAGCCAAGAGGCGGGGTTCGAGCAGTACTTC
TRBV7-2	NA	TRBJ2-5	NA	CASSPTRTLETQYF	TGTGCCAGCAGCCCCACTCGGACCCTGGAGACCCAGTACTTC
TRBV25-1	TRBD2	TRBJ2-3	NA	CASSSAGGLVDTQYF	TGTGCCAGCAGTAGTGCGGGAGGACTGGTAGATACGCAGTATTTT
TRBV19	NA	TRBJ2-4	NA	CASRSGVDKNIQYF	TGTGCCAGTAGATCTGGGGTGGACAAAAACATTCAGTACTTC
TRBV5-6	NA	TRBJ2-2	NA	CASSLSTGELFF	TGTGCCAGCAGCTTAAGCACCGGGGAGCTGTTTTTT
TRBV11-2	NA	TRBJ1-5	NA	CASSLGQPQHF	TGTGCCAGCAGCTTGGGTCAGCCCCAGCATTTT
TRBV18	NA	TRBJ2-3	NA	CASSPTASTDTQYF	TGTGCCAGCTCACCGACAGCTAGCACAGATACGCAGTATTTT
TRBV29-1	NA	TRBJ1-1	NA	CSVGRLDTEAFF	TGCAGCGTTGGAAGGCTAGACACTGAAGCTTTCTTT
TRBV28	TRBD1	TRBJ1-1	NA	CASSLYGTANTEAFF	TGTGCCAGCAGTTTATATGGGACAGCTAACACTGAAGCTTTCTTT
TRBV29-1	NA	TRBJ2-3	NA	CSVPGRATDTQYF	TGCAGCGTCCCTGGGCGGGCCACAGATACGCAGTATTTT
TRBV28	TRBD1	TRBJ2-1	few	CASRGTGTVGNEQFF	TGTGCCAGCAGGGGGACCGGGACAGTTGGTAATGAGCAGTTCTTC
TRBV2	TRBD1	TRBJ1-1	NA	CASTYRGDTAFF	TGTGCCAGCACGTACAGGGGAGATACGGCTTTCTTT
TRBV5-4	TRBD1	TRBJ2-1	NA	CASSKTGDEQFF	TGTGCCAGCAGCAAAACAGGGGATGAGCAGTTCTTC
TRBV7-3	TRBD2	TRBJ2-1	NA	CASSLGGSSHEQFF	TGTGCCAGCAGCTTAGGCGGGAGTAGCCATGAGCAGTTCTTC
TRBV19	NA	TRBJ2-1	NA	CASSIGSSAGINEQFF	TGTGCCAGTAGTATTGGGTCCAGCGCTGGAATTAATGAGCAGTTCTTC
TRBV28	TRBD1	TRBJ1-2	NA	CASSFRDSPYGYTF	TGTGCCAGCAGTTTTCGGGACAGCCCCTATGGCTACACCTTC
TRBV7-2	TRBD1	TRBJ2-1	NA	CASSIPGQPYNEQFF	TGTGCCAGCAGCATCCCGGGACAGCCCTACAATGAGCAGTTCTTC
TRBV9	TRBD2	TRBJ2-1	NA	CASSVGPSGTSGTYNEQFF	TGTGCCAGCAGCGTAGGCCCCTCGGGGACTAGCGGGACCTACAATGAGCAGTTCTTC
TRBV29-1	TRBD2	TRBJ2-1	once	CSAWTSWNEQFF	TGCAGCGCTTGGACTAGCTGGAATGAGCAGTTCTTC
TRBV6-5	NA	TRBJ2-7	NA	CASSYVKGRGYEQYF	TGTGCCAGCAGTTACGTGAAGGGCAGGGGATACGAGCAGTACTTC
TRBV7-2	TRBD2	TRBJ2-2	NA	CASSLVTSGRRKNTGELFF	TGTGCCAGCAGCTTAGTGACTAGCGGGAGGAGGAAGAACACCGGGGAGCTGTTTTTT
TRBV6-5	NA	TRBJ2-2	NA	CASRKKTGELFF	TGTGCCAGCAGAAAGAAGACCGGGGAGCTGTTTTTT
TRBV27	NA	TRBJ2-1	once	CASSPLRGGQQFF	TGTGCCAGCAGTCCCCTCAGGGGGGGTCAGCAGTTCTTC
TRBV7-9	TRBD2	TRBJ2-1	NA	CASSRIGRLALGDEQFF	TGTGCCAGCAGTCGAATTGGCCGACTAGCGCTTGGAGATGAGCAGTTCTTC
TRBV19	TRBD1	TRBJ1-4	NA	CASSTSGTVNEKLFF	TGTGCCAGTAGTACCTCCGGGACAGTGAATGAAAAACTGTTTTTT
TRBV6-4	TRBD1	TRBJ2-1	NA	CASSDRQGAWYNEQFF	TGTGCCAGCAGTGATAGGCAGGGGGCTTGGTACAATGAGCAGTTCTTC
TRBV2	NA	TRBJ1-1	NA	CASYRLMNTEAFF	TGTGCCAGCTACCGCCTCATGAACACTGAAGCTTTCTTT
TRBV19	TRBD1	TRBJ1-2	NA	CASRASLTGGGYFYGYTF	TGTGCCAGTAGAGCTTCATTAACAGGGGGCGGTTACTTCTATGGCTACACCTTC
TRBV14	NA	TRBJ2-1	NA	CASSQGRRAEQFF	TGTGCCAGCAGCCAAGGGCGCAGGGCCGAGCAGTTCTTC
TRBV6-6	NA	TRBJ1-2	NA	CASSPGEGYTF	TGTGCCAGCAGTCCGGGAGAGGGCTACACCTTC
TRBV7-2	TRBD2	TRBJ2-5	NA	CASSPMGGQETQYF	TGTGCCAGCAGTCCCATGGGGGGGCAAGAGACCCAGTACTTC
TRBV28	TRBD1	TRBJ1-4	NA	CASRPFRRQGWREKLFF	TGTGCCAGCAGACCTTTTAGGAGACAGGGGTGGCGTGAAAAACTGTTTTTT